The T cell receptor beta chain under discussion was sequenced for a study of T cell changes during pregnancy in multiple sclerosis. V was pared by 2 bases and J by 0 bases, with 14 bases between. This CDR3 region has 17 residues. Germline CDR1 reads MNHNS; CDR2 reads SASEGT. The repertoire was sequenced with immunoSEQ multiplex PCR; TCRdb's copy has only in-frame clones and lacks some. The sample lists roughly 83,000 clones; about nine tenths were seen once. The V call is TRBV6-1, the J call TRBJ1-5, with D tentatively TRBD1 (6 bases). This specimen was PBMCs, taken in the first trimester of pregnancy. This clonotype was sampled from a female donor in good health, serving as a control in a pregnancy study. Some clones in this sample may be carry-over from other donors' samples. CDR3 nucleotide sequence: TGTGCCAGCAGTGAACCGGCAGGGGCCCATAGCAATCAGCCCCAGCATTTT. This gives the protein CASSEPAGAHSNQPQHF.